Given below is one TCR beta chain in context. Antigen unknown. These data originate in a study of graft-versus-host responses after intestinal transplantation. Study context: For approximately three years after anti-thymocyte globulin induction, all recipients took tacrolimus and steroids. Findings and limits, study-wide: Individuals who had graft-donor T cell macrochimerism had allografts that showed high graft-versus-host to host-versus-graft clonal ratios. Analysis identified GvH clones in recipient marrow, with some appearing first in ileum or blood.

TCRdb keeps only in-frame clones here, not all; method: immunoSEQ multiplex PCR. This sample has more than 95,000 clones, with less than 90% found just once. The germline gives CDR1 SGHRS, CDR2 YFSETQ. V was trimmed by 0 bases and J by 2 bases, leaving 6 bases between them. The CDR3 contains 13 residues. The source is a human donor who received an intestinal transplant. V and J are TRBV5-1 and TRBJ2-7; D is uncertain. Here the sequenced sample was unstimulated CD4+ T cells sorted from spleen or lymph node cells, taken before intestinal transplant. The CDR3 DNA reads as TGCGCCAGCAGCTTGGGGGATACCTACGAGCAGTACTTC. It translates to CASSLGDTYEQYF.